This T cell receptor beta chain was obtained from a study of blood T cell repertoires in COVID-19. V was clipped by 5 bases and J by 3 bases, with 20 bases between them. The germline CDR1 and CDR2 sequences are SGHVS and FQNEAQ. The CDR3 is 16 amino acids. Repertoires were generated with immunoSEQ multiplex PCR, while TCRdb's copy carries only in-frame clones and drops some. The sample consists of approximately 230,000 clones, 75% to 95% of them appearing once. Cohorts were based on clinical histories the participants reported. This chain joins TRBV7-8 and TRBJ2-7; possible D gene TRBD1, 6 bases. The receptor was isolated from a woman in her late teens or twenties who had recovered from COVID-19. Material for sequencing was PBMCs or T cells enriched from blood (not recorded which). Here the CDR3 reads CASSRIGQFAIYEQYF. The DNA of the CDR3 is TGTGCCAGCAGCCGCATTGGACAGTTTGCTATCTACGAGCAGTACTTC.